This T cell receptor (beta chain) was sequenced during a study of T cells after yellow fever vaccination. Notes on this clonotype: The antigen remains unidentified.

Regarding the study as a whole: A limited proportion of clonotypes was detected within both the CD4 and CD8 compartments. There was a possibility that FACS-sorted repertoires contained abundant clonotypes contaminating from the bulk population. Subsequent booster samples again held most clones from primary vaccination (approximately 95% CD4, roughly 91% CD8).

TCRdb ran MiXCR on the 5' RACE reads and lists one entry per CDR3 protein. This table holds some 350,000 distinct CDR3 sequences, over 8% found once. The CDR3 contains 14 residues. The germline V and J ends were trimmed by 4 bases and 2 bases, with 8 bases remaining between them. Germline V CDR1 and CDR2: KGHDR, SFDVKD. The source of this sequence is a man between 18 and 35 years old who received the YFV17D yellow fever vaccine. The chain has TRBV24-1 and TRBJ1-5; no clear D gene. Sequencing was performed on PBMCs, taken on the day of the first yellow fever vaccination. CDR3 in amino acids: CATSEGRGNQPQHF. The CDR3 nucleotides read TGTGCCACCAGTGAGGGGAGGGGCAATCAGCCCCAGCATTTT.